This T cell receptor (beta chain) was retrieved from a study of low-dose radiotherapy and immunotherapy resistance in tumors. The ends were cut back, 4 bases at V and 0 bases at J, with 9 bases in the middle. Germline values: CDR1 DFQATT, CDR2 SNEGSKA (reference sequence). CDR3 length: 13 residues. With TRAV- and TRBV-specific primers, first-strand cDNA was made, covering the alpha and beta chains. TCRs underwent approximately 20 PCR cycles of amplification with a constant-region primer and V-primer adapter. TCRdb re-called the reads through MiXCR, storing one row per CDR3 protein. The sample holds about 58,000 distinct CDR3 sequences, under 30% seen once. Indicated time point: after trial treatment. The sample's treatment: LDRT plus nivolumab, ipilimumab, low-dose cyclophosphamide and aspirin (RACIN trial). Each donor was administered nivolumab, ipilimumab, aspirin, low-dose cyclophosphamide and low-dose radiotherapy.

This clonotype appeared many times. The sample was PBMCs, taken after low-dose radiotherapy plus immunotherapy. The chain employs TRBV20-1 and TRBJ1-1; D is ambiguous. The clonotype originates from a male donor with prostate cancer. CDR3 nucleotides: TGCAGTGCTATGGCACACATGAACACTGAAGCTTTCTTT. As protein: CSAMAHMNTEAFF.